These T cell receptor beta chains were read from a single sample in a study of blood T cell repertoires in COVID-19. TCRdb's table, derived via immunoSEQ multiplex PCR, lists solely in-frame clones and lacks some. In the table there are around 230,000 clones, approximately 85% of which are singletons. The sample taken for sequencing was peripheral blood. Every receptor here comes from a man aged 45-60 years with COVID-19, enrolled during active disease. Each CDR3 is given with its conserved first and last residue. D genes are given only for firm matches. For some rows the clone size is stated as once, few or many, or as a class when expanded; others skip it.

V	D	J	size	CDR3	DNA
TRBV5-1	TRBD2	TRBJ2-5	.	CASSLLPAGPGETQYF	TGCGCCAGCAGCTTGCTGCCAGCGGGGCCGGGAGAGACCCAGTACTTC
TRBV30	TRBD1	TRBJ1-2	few	CALDRGVLRYGYTF	TGTGCCTTGGACAGGGGAGTTCTGAGATATGGCTACACCTTC
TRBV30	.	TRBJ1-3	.	CAWSMVYSGNTIYF	TGTGCCTGGAGTATGGTCTACTCTGGAAACACCATATATTTT
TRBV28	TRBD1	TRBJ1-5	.	CASSFSGGRGHQPQHF	TGTGCCAGCAGTTTCTCCGGGGGCAGGGGGCATCAGCCCCAGCATTTT
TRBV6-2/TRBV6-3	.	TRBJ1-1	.	CASSRRVLNTEAFF	TGTGCCAGCAGTCGGCGGGTCTTGAACACTGAAGCTTTCTTT
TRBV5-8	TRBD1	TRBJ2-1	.	CASSLMGGTDRGSYNEQFF	TGTGCCAGCAGCTTGATGGGTGGGACGGACAGGGGGAGCTACAATGAGCAGTTCTTC
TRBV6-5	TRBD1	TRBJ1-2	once	CASSKQGFYGYTF	TGTGCCAGCAGTAAACAGGGGTTCTATGGCTACACCTTC
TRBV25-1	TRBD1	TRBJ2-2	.	CANRQGVESGELFF	TGTGCCAACCGACAGGGCGTAGAGTCCGGGGAGCTGTTTTTT
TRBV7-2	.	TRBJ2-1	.	CASSLGGRSYNEQFF	TGTGCCAGCAGCTTAGGAGGGAGATCCTACAATGAGCAGTTCTTC
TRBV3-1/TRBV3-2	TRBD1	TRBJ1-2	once	CASSQGQGSGYTF	TGTGCCAGCAGCCAGGGACAGGGTAGCGGCTACACCTTC
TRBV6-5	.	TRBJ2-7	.	CASTSNGHFYEQYF	TGTGCCAGCACCTCAAACGGACACTTCTACGAGCAGTACTTC
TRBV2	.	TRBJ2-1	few	CASNAQVSYNEQFF	TGTGCCAGTAATGCGCAGGTTTCCTACAATGAGCAGTTCTTC
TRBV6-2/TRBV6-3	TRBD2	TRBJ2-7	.	CASSHFLADYEQYF	TGTGCCAGCAGTCACTTTCTAGCGGACTACGAGCAGTACTTC
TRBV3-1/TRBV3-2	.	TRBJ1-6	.	CASSPRLSSPLHF	TGTGCCAGCAGCCCCAGGCTTAGTTCACCCCTCCACTTT
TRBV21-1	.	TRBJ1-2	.	CASIEDKIYGYTF	TGTGCCAGCATCGAAGACAAGATCTATGGCTACACCTTC